This TCR beta chain was observed in a study of Tregs in tolerant kidney transplant recipients (dated by TCRdb to 2018 to 2020). Context from the whole study: TCRbeta sequencing was used in the study to identify donor-specific regulatory T cells before combined kidney and bone marrow transplantation, and the identified cells were then tracked after transplant. Broad study findings and their caveats: Expanding Tregs with activated donor B cells appeared to identify the most biologically relevant and donor-specific TCRbeta repertoire. For some patients the PCR primers changed over time, which made it impossible to compare the samples from those patients at the nucleotide level. In tolerant patients, donor-specific Tregs expanded more than Tregs overall, which suggests antigen-driven rather than nonspecific expansion. Because the study included only a small number of patients, the results must be confirmed in larger populations and under other immunosuppression protocols. Although technical replication error seemed to be minimal, the question of biological reproducibility was not addressed directly.

This clone was detected once. Its specific antigen is unknown. There are no base qualities to consult, and no much larger clone falls within one base. Related donors were used in the transplants with nonmyeloablative bone marrow transplantation, and mixed chimerism was transient in the human trials. Unstimulated Tregs (CD4+CD25+CD127-), CD4+ non-Tregs (CD4+CD25-), CD4 and CD8 cells were FACS-sorted from thawed PBMCs. 4 combined kidney and bone marrow transplant recipients from the ITN036ST trial were included as patients, and samples were available only from these trial subjects. Healthy control blood was processed to PBMCs with a Ficoll density gradient and then cryopreserved, whereas patient PBMCs were collected both before and after transplant. There are 14 amino acids in the CDR3, from cysteine to phenylalanine inclusive. The DNA shown is the 42-base CDR3, in frame from base 1. V is pared back by 8 bases and J by 6 bases, with 17 bases lying between the germline termini. According to the germline V gene, CDR1 reads ENHRY and CDR2 reads SYGVKD.

For TCRbeta CDR3 sequencing, genomic DNA was extracted from sorted cells using the QIAGEN DNeasy Blood and Tissue Kit. High-throughput TCRbeta CDR3 sequencing, which included PCR amplification with bias correction and internal controls, was done commercially through immunoSEQ. For the original study's pipeline: A unique productive TCRbeta sequence was defined by the CDR3 nucleotide sequence when primers matched, and otherwise by the CDR3 amino acid sequence together with the Vbeta and Jbeta genes. Sorting error was corrected by removing sequences shared between sorted populations at a frequency ratio of 2:1 or less, and the remaining shared sequences were assigned to the higher population. A sequence counted as donor-reactive if, in CFSE-low cells, the sequence had a frequency of at least 0.01% and was expanded at least 5-fold compared with unstimulated cells. Repertoire divergence was quantified by Jensen-Shannon divergence calculated from the top 100 TCRbeta sequences ranked by frequency. For any sample with multiple sequencing runs, sorting error was corrected in each run separately before the runs were pooled. TCRdb mirrors the immuneACCESS table, restricted to in-frame sequences. Some clones are absent from its copies; in checked studies, under half trace to an unresolved V gene, and the reason for the others is unknown. That table is the source of V, J and clone size, and D and trimming were worked out from the DNA. For this sample the table gives about 90,000 clones, of which 90% to 95% were detected only once. Around 1.6% of the sample belongs to the ten largest clones.

The chain joins TRBV10-3 to TRBJ2-1, with TRBD2 as a weak D call on 6 bases. The sample in question was CD4+ T cells from blood (PBMCs), obtained 12 months after the transplant. The clonotype comes from a human patient who received a combined kidney and bone marrow transplant. Some T cells may have been brought in with the graft after a transplant. The CDR3 here reads CAIQTRASSNEQFF. The nucleotides read TGTGCCATCCAGACTAGAGCCTCCAGCAATGAGCAGTTCTTC.